Listed below are T cell receptor beta chains from one sample, sequenced in a study of shared T cell receptors in the human thymus. Produced via immunoSEQ multiplex PCR; TCRdb's table is partial and in-frame only. The data show 540,000 or so clones, more than 75% seen once. These sequences were also reported in another study, on human thymus T cells.

The sample taken for sequencing was thymocytes. The receptors here all came from a boy less than two years old with a congenital heart defect. Each CDR3 is given with its conserved first and last residue. The D gene is left open where the match is weak. Clone size appears in some rows only: once, few, many, or a class for an expanded clone.

V gene: TRBV7-8
D gene: TRBD2
J gene: TRBJ2-7
clone size: .
CDR3 DNA: TGTGCCAGCAGCCTGGGGAGGGATTCCTACGAGCAGTACTTC
CDR3 protein: CASSLGRDSYEQYF

V gene: TRBV5-5
D gene: .
J gene: TRBJ1-2
clone size: once
CDR3 DNA: TGTGCCAGCAGCACGCGGACAGAAGGGTTTCCCTATGGCTACACCTTC
CDR3 protein: CASSTRTEGFPYGYTF

V gene: TRBV6-1
D gene: TRBD1
J gene: TRBJ1-1
clone size: .
CDR3 DNA: TGTGCCAGCAGTGAAGGAACGGACAGGGGTTCGGGAACTGAAGCTTTCTTT
CDR3 protein: CASSEGTDRGSGTEAFF

V gene: TRBV27
D gene: .
J gene: TRBJ2-7
clone size: .
CDR3 DNA: TGTGCCAGCAGAACCGGGTTCACCTACGAGCAGTACTTC
CDR3 protein: CASRTGFTYEQYF

V gene: TRBV30
D gene: .
J gene: TRBJ2-1
clone size: .
CDR3 DNA: TGTGCCTGGAGTGTACGGCTAGGGGCAGACAATGAGCAGTTCTTC
CDR3 protein: CAWSVRLGADNEQFF

V gene: TRBV10-3
D gene: TRBD1
J gene: TRBJ1-2
clone size: .
CDR3 DNA: TGTGCCATCAGTACAGACAGGGGGGAAGGCTACACCTTC
CDR3 protein: CAISTDRGEGYTF

V gene: TRBV15
D gene: TRBD1
J gene: TRBJ1-5
clone size: .
CDR3 DNA: TGTGCCACCAGCAGGGAAAGAGACAGGGAGAGCAATCAGCCCCAGCATTTT
CDR3 protein: CATSRERDRESNQPQHF

V gene: TRBV4-1
D gene: .
J gene: TRBJ2-3
clone size: .
CDR3 DNA: TGCGCCAGCAGCCAGACCCAGGGGCGCACAGATACGCAGTATTTT
CDR3 protein: CASSQTQGRTDTQYF

V gene: TRBV7-9
D gene: TRBD1
J gene: TRBJ1-4
clone size: .
CDR3 DNA: TGTGCCAGCAGCCCTACAGGGGGCGCCGGGGAAAAACTGTTTTTT
CDR3 protein: CASSPTGGAGEKLFF

V gene: TRBV5-6
D gene: TRBD1
J gene: TRBJ1-4
clone size: .
CDR3 DNA: TGTGCCAGCAGCCGGGACAGGGGGAGGGAGGAAAAACTGTTTTTT
CDR3 protein: CASSRDRGREEKLFF

V gene: TRBV7-2
D gene: TRBD1
J gene: TRBJ2-1
clone size: .
CDR3 DNA: TGTGCCAGCAGGACAGGGACAGGGAGAGGCAATGAGCAGTTCTTC
CDR3 protein: CASRTGTGRGNEQFF

V gene: TRBV7-2
D gene: TRBD1
J gene: TRBJ1-5
clone size: .
CDR3 DNA: TGTGCCAGCAGCCCGAGGACAGGGGGAAATCAGCCCCAGCATTTT
CDR3 protein: CASSPRTGGNQPQHF

V gene: TRBV6-5
D gene: .
J gene: TRBJ1-5
clone size: .
CDR3 DNA: TGTGCCAGCAGTTACTCGAGAGGTGCCCAGCCCCAGCATTTT
CDR3 protein: CASSYSRGAQPQHF

V gene: TRBV29-1
D gene: TRBD1
J gene: TRBJ2-6
clone size: .
CDR3 DNA: TGCAGCGTTATACAGGGGGCGGAGAAATCTGGGGCCAACGTCCTGACTTTC
CDR3 protein: CSVIQGAEKSGANVLTF

V gene: TRBV4-2
D gene: TRBD2
J gene: TRBJ2-7
clone size: .
CDR3 DNA: TGTGCCAGCAGCCAAGCTCGGAACAGGGTACTAGCGGGAGCACCCTACGAGCAGTACTTC
CDR3 protein: CASSQARNRVLAGAPYEQYF

V gene: TRBV28
D gene: .
J gene: TRBJ2-3
clone size: .
CDR3 DNA: TGTGCCAGCAGTTTCCGTGAACTAGACGGTACGCAGTATTTT
CDR3 protein: CASSFRELDGTQYF

V gene: TRBV10-3
D gene: TRBD1
J gene: TRBJ2-6
clone size: few
CDR3 DNA: TGTGCCAGCGGACAGGCGTTCATCTCTGGGGCCAACGTCCTGACTTTC
CDR3 protein: CASGQAFISGANVLTF

V gene: TRBV2
D gene: .
J gene: TRBJ2-1
clone size: .
CDR3 DNA: TGTGCCAGCAGTGGTAGAGCGCACAATGAGCAGTTCTTC
CDR3 protein: CASSGRAHNEQFF